What follows is one TCR beta chain and its context. J lost 6 bases, V lost 3 bases, and 6 bases had no gene match. CDR1 and CDR2 from the germline V gene are SGHRS and YFSETQ. The length of the CDR3 is 16 residues. The repertoire was sequenced with immunoSEQ multiplex PCR; TCRdb's copy has only in-frame clones and lacks some. Here the sample spans approximately 1.4 million clones, approximately 98% being singletons. This entry is derived from a study of shared clonotypes between healthy human individuals. V and J are TRBV5-1 and TRBJ2-3, with TRBD2 identical over 14 bases. Sequenced sample: naive CD4+ T cells sorted from blood. Documented subset: CD45RA+ positively selected. The TCR was taken from a man aged 25-45 years in good health. The CDR3 DNA reads TGCGCCAGCAGCTCGGGACTAGCGGGAGTAGTGGATACGCAGTATTTT. It encodes CASSSGLAGVVDTQYF.